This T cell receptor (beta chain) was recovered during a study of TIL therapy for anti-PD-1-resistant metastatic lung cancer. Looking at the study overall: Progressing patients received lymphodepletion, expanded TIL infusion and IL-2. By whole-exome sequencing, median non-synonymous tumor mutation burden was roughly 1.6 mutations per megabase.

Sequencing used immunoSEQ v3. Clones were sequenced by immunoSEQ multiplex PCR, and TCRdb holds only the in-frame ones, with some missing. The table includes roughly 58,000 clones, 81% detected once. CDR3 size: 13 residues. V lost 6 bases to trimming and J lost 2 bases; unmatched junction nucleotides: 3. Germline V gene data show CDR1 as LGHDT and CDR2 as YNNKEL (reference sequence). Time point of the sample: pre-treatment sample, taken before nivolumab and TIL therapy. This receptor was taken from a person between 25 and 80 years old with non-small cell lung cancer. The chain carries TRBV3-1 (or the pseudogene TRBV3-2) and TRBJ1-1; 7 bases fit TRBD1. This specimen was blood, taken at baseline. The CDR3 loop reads CASSRQGNTEAFF. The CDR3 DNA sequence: TGTGCCAGCAGTCGACAGGGAAACACTGAAGCTTTCTTT.